The sequence of this TCR beta chain was determined in a study of post-analysis software for immune sequencing data. Study overall: Clinical courses comprised relapsing-remitting, secondary progressive and progressive-relapsing multiple sclerosis.

Study findings and constraints: Co-batched samples clustered tightly together by F measure. Controls had lower frequencies than patients of roughly five TRBV segments, which included TRBV5-6, TRBV5-1 and TRBV20-1. For normalized Chao1 diversity, multiple sclerosis patients scored significantly lower than controls did.

Comments on this clonotype: Its antigen remains unknown.

The J segment lost 0 bases and the V segment lost 4 bases, leaving 10 bases of the junction unmatched. Germline V gives CDR1 SGHRS, CDR2 YFSETQ. The CDR3 sequence is 18 residues long. Every TCR beta cDNA library bore unique molecular identifiers. Researchers reported approximately 500,000 cDNA molecules coming from around 1 to 10 million T cells. TCRdb reprocessed the PCR reads via MiXCR and lists one record per CDR3 protein. The sample holds roughly 800,000 distinct CDR3 sequences, roughly 50% seen once. Material: blood. This sequence joins TRBV5-1 and TRBJ2-3, with 11 bases matching TRBD2. The source is a girl aged 5-17 years with multiple sclerosis. The DNA for the CDR3 is TGCGCCAGCAGCCCCCGACTAGCGGGACCCGATAGCACAGATACGCAGTATTTT. This codes for CASSPRLAGPDSTDTQYF.